Only one count was recorded for the clone carrying this TCR beta chain. This sample stems from a study of T-cell reconstitution after alpha-beta-depleted transplantation in children. Using unique molecular identifiers, the investigators prepared the TCRbeta library. MiXCR, run by TCRdb on the PCR reads, gives a single entry per CDR3 protein. Counted here are a few hundred thousand distinct CDR3 sequences, approximately 20% occurring once; the ten biggest clones make up 3.8%. V was cut by 4 bases and J by 0 bases, with 16 bases left in between. CDR1 SGHRS and CDR2 YFSETQ come from the germline V gene. This CDR3 region has 17 residues.

Sample: PBMCs from the stem cell graft donor, taken from the stem cell graft. The gene calls are TRBV5-1 and TRBJ1-4, with TRBD1 as a possible D gene (5 bases). This receptor was taken from a human donor who donated a stem cell graft to a child with acute myeloid leukemia. Here the CDR3 reads CASSPGTGAATNEKLFF. As DNA, the CDR3 is TGCGCCAGCAGCCCCGGTACAGGAGCTGCAACTAATGAAAAACTGTTTTTT.